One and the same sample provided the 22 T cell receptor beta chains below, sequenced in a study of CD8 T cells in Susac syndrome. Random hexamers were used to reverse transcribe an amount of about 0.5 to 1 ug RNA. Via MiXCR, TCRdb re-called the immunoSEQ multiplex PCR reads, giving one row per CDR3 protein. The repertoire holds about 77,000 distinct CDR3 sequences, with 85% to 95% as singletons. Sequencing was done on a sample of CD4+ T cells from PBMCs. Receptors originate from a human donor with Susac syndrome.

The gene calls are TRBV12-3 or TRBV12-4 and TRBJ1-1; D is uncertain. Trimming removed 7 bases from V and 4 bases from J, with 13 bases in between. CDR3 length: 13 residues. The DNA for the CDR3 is TGTGCCAGCACCCTAGACTACCGCACTGAAGCTTTCTTT. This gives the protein CASTLDYRTEAFF.

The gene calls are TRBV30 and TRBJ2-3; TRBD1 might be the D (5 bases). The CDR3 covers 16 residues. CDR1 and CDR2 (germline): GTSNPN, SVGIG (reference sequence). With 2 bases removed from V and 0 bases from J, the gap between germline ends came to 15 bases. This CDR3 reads CAWSIGHEGSTDTQYF. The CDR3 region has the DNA TGTGCCTGGAGTATCGGACACGAAGGGAGCACAGATACGCAGTATTTT.

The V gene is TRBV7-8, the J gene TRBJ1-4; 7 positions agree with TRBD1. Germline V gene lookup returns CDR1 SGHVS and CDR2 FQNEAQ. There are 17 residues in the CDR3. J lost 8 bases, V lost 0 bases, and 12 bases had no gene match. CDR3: CASSLAGQLKAYEKLFF. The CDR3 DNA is TGTGCCAGCAGCTTAGCGGGACAGCTCAAAGCTTACGAAAAACTGTTTTTT. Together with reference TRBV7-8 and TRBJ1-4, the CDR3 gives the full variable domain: GAGVSQSPRYKVAKRGQDVALRCDPISGHVSLFWYQQALGQGPEFLTYFQNEAQLDKSGLPSDRFFAERPEGSVSTLKIQRTQQEDSAVYLCASSLAGQLKAYEKLFFGSGTQLSVL.

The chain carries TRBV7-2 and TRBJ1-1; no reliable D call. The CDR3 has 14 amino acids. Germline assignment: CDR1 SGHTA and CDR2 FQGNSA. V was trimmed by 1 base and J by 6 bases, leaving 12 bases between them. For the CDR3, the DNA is TGTGCCAGCAGCTTAGGTTATACGGTGGCTGAAGCTTTCTTT. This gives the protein CASSLGYTVAEAFF.

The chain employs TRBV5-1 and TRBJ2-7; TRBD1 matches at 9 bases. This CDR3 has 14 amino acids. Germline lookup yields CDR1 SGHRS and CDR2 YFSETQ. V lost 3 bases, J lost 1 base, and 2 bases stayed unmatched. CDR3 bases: TGCGCCAGCAGCTCGACAGGGGGGTCCTACGAGCAGTACTTC. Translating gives CASSSTGGSYEQYF.

The CDR3 sequence: CASSVATGMGEQYF. The CDR3 bases are TGTGCCAGCAGCGTAGCCACGGGGATGGGCGAGCAGTACTTC. V gene TRBV9 combines with J gene TRBJ2-7, with D perhaps matching TRBD2 (5 bases). Germline lookup yields CDR1 SGDLS and CDR2 YYNGEE. The CDR3 length is 14 residues. Deletions cut 0 bases from V and 6 bases from J, with 13 bases between.

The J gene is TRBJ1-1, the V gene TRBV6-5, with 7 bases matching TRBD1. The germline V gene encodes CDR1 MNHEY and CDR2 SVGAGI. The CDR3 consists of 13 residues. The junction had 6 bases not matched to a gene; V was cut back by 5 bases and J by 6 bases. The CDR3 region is CASSRQGNSEAFF. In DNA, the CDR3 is TGTGCCAGCAGTCGACAGGGAAACTCTGAAGCTTTCTTT.

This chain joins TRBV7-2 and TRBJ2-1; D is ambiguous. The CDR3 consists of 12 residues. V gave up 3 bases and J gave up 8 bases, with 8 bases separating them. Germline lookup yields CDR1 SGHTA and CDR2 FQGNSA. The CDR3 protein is CASSFWRDEQFF. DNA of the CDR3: TGTGCCAGCAGCTTCTGGAGAGATGAGCAGTTCTTC.

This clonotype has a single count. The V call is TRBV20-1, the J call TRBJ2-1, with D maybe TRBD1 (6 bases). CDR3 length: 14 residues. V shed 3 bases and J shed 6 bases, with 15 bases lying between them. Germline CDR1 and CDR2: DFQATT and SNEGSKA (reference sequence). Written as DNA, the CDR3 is TGCAGTGCTAGCGGTTCAGGGGCAGGCAATGAGCAGTTCTTC. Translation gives CSASGSGAGNEQFF.

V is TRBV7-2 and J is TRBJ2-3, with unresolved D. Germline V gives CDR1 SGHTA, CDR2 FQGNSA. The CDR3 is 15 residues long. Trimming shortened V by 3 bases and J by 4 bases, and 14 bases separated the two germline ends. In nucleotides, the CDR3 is TGTGCCAGCAGCTTGGGTAACCGCCGGGCAGATACGCAGTATTTT. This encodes CASSLGNRRADTQYF.

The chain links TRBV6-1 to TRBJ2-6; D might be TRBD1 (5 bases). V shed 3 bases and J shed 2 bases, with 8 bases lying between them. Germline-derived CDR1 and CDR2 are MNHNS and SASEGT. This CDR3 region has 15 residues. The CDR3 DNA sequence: TGTGCCAGCAGTGACAGGGTAACTGGGGCCAACGTCCTGACTTTC. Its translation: CASSDRVTGANVLTF.

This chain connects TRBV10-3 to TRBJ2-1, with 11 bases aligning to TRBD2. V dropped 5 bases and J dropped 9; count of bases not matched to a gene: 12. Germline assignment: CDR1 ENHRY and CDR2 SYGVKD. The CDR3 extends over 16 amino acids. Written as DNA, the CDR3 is TGTGCCATCAGTTCCGGTCAACTAGCGGGAGTAGGTGAGCAGTTCTTC. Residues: CAISSGQLAGVGEQFF.

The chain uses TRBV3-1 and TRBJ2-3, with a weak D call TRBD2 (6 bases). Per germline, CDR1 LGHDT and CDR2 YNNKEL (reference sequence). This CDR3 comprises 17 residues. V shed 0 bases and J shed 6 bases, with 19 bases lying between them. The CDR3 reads CASSQEWRDPGLDTQYF. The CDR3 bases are TGTGCCAGCAGCCAAGAATGGCGGGACCCTGGTCTCGATACGCAGTATTTT.

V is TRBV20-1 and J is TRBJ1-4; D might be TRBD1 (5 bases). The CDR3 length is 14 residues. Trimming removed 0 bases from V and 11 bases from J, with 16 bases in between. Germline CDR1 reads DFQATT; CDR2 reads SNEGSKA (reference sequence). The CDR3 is CSARDPGQTEKLFF. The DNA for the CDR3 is TGCAGTGCTAGAGACCCAGGCCAGACAGAGAAACTGTTTTTT.

CDR3 sequence (DNA): TGTGCCAGCAGCTTACCTGCCACCGGGGAGCTGTTTTTT. It specifies CASSLPATGELFF. The chain joins TRBV7-8 to TRBJ2-2, with unresolved D. Germline CDR1 is SGHVS and CDR2 is FQNEAQ. The V end lost 2 bases, the J end lost 4 bases, and 5 bases lay between the germline ends. The CDR3 has 13 amino acids.

This chain's CDR3 is CASSQGDEQFF. The CDR3 DNA reads as TGTGCCAGTTCACAGGGGGATGAGCAGTTCTTC. The chain employs TRBV6-5 and TRBJ2-1, with TRBD1 matching over 8 bases. Unmatched junction bases numbered 3, after V lost 9 bases and J lost 8 bases. This CDR3 comprises 11 residues. CDR1 MNHEY and CDR2 SVGAGI come from the germline V gene.

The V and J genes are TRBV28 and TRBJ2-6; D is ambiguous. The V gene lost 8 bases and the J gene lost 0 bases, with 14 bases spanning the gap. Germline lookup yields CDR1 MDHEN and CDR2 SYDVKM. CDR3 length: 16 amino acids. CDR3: CASFGGPGSGANVLTF. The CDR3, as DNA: TGTGCCAGCTTTGGCGGCCCGGGCTCTGGGGCCAACGTCCTGACTTTC. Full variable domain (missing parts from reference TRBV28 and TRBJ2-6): DVKVTQSSRYLVKRTGEKVFLECVQDMDHENMFWYRQDPGLGLRLIYFSYDVKMKEKGDIPEGYSVSREKKERFSLILESASTNQTSMYLCASFGGPGSGANVLTFGAGSRLTVL.

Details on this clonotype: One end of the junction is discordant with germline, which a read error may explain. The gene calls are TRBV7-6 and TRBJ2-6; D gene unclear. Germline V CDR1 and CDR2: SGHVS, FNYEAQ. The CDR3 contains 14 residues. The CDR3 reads CAISSGSGANVLTF. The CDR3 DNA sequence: TGTGCCATCAGCTCCGGGTCTGGGGCCAACGTCCTGACTTTC.

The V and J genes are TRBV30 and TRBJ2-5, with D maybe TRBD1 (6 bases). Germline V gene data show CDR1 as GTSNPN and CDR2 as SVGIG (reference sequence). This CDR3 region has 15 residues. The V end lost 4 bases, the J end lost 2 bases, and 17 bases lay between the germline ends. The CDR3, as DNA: TGTGCCTGGACGCAAGGACAGACCTTTCAAGAGACCCAGTACTTC. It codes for CAWTQGQTFQETQYF. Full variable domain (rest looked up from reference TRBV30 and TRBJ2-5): SQTIHQWPATLVQPVGSPLSLECTVEGTSNPNLYWYRQAAGRGLQLLFYSVGIGQISSEVPQNLSASRPQDRQFILSSKKLLLSDSGFYLCAWTQGQTFQETQYFGPGTRLLVL.

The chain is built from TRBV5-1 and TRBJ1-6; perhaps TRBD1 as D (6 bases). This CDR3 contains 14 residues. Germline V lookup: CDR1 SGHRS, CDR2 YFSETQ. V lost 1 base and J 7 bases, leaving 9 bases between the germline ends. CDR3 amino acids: CASSLKGQNSPLHF. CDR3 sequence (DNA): TGCGCCAGCAGCTTGAAAGGACAGAATTCACCCCTCCACTTT.

The CDR3 region is CASRRGVSTDTQYF. As DNA, the CDR3 is TGTGCCAGCAGAAGGGGGGTTAGCACAGATACGCAGTATTTT. This chain uses TRBV7-2 with TRBJ2-3; tentatively, D is TRBD1 or TRBD2 (6 bases each). Germline V gene sequence: CDR1 SGHTA, CDR2 FQGNSA. Trimming removed 6 bases from V and 0 bases from J, with 10 bases in between. This CDR3 region has 14 residues.

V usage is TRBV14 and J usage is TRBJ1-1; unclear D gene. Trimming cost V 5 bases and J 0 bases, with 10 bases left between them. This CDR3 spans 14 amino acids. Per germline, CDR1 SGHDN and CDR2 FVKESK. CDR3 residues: CASSAPGMNTEAFF. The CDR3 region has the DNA TGTGCCAGCAGCGCGCCTGGGATGAACACTGAAGCTTTCTTT.